A single T cell receptor (beta chain) is shown here with its context. Its binding antigen is unknown. Per-nucleotide qualities are absent, and no much larger clonotype sits a single base away. One collaborating source in Seattle enrolled patients during active infection and followed them longitudinally through the course of disease. Whole blood was collected in K2EDTA tubes by collaborating institutions according to the institutions' own protocols. For TCRbeta analysis, collaborators shipped samples in one of three forms: frozen whole blood, isolated PBMCs, or DNA extracted from either of those sample types. TCRbeta CDR3 regions were amplified from genomic DNA by means of the immunoSEQ Assay, a bias-controlled multiplex PCR. The published analysis was carried out like this. The number of nucleated cells in each sample was estimated from the amplification of reference gene primers within the assay. To quantify the absolute abundance of each unique TCRbeta CDR3 rearrangement, sequence reads were collapsed and filtered. For each sample, productive Simpson clonality was calculated as the square root of Simpson's diversity index over productive rearrangements. TCRdb limited this immuneACCESS table to in-frame rearrangements with V and J called. A share of clones is missing; checked studies link under half to unresolved V genes, and the rest is unexplained. That table furnishes V, J and clone size, whereas the DNA furnished D and trimming. The sample yields 200,000 to 250,000 clones; 81% were counted once. Of the sample, 7.5% to 8% is held by the ten largest clones.

The CDR1 and CDR2 encoded by the germline V gene are MNHEY and SVGAGI. There are 15 amino acids in the CDR3, from cysteine to phenylalanine inclusive. CDR3 DNA is the only sequence kept; it has 45 bases, read in frame from the first base. At the junction V is shortened by 4 bases and J by 3 bases, with 15 bases in between. This sample is part of a study of blood T cell repertoires in COVID-19 (dated by TCRdb to 2018 to 2021). With respect to the entire study: Samples covering the acute and convalescent phases of COVID-19 were provided by collaborators in the United States, Italy and Spain. The samples were drawn from two sources: the first 160 participants of the ongoing ImmuneRACE study, and over 950 subjects contributed by 6 global collaborators. Subjects who had been exposed to COVID-19, were actively infected with it, or had recovered from it provided the deeply sampled blood TCRbeta repertoires that made up the dataset. Nearly every sample came with metadata listing a de-identified subject ID, COVID-19 status, age in years and sex. The material from the prospective study consisted of cDNA or gDNA derived from T cells, B-cell-depleted T cells, or PBMCs. Where HLA class I and class II types were available, the types were taken from metadata supplied by the sample provider, not from assay-based typing. A freely available public database, intended as a resource for researchers studying the immune response to SARS-CoV-2, is where the repertoires were released.

Overall study results and their limits: The amount of clinical and demographic metadata varied by source and participant and was provided uncurated.

The rearrangement joined TRBV6-5 to TRBJ2-5, and TRBD2 may be the D gene, going by 5 matching bases. This receptor was identified in a woman of 80 years or more with COVID-19, enrolled during active disease. Sequencing used peripheral blood. The DNA sequence is TGTGCCAGCAGTTTCAGAACTAGGTCCGAAGAGACCCAGTACTTC. This translates into CASSFRTRSEETQYF.